The clone carrying this T cell receptor beta chain was counted only a few times. Its specificity is not known. This could be a read error, since a much larger clone is one nucleotide away. Three rounds of nested PCR, following a modified ARM-PCR protocol, produced the TCRbeta library. TCRdb re-called the multiplex PCR reads through MiXCR, storing one row per CDR3 protein. The table records nearly 50,000 distinct CDR3 sequences, 64% of them present only once. This sample's RNA came from whole unsorted tissue. The normal lung tissue was taken more than 3 cm from the tumor edge. Chemotherapy-naive patients with new lung cancer underwent thoracic surgery in China, August–late 2014. This sample is drawn from a study of tumor and adjacent non-tumor tissue in lung cancer. In the study overall: Histology: under 15 adenocarcinoma, a couple of squamous cell carcinoma, 1 small cell lung cancer. The study's findings and limits: Tumor tissue had significantly higher TCR diversity than normal lung.

Germline CDR1 and CDR2: DFQATT and SNEGSKA (reference sequence). CDR3 length: 16 amino acids. The sequencing input was distant non-tumor lung tissue. The sequence was collected from a woman in her sixties or seventies with non-small cell lung cancer. The rearrangement joins TRBV20-1 to TRBJ1-1, with D perhaps TRBD1 (6 bases). The CDR3 coding sequence is TGCAGTGCTAGAGATCCGAGGACAGCCATGAACACTGAAGTTTTCTTT. Its translation is CSARDPRTAMNTEVFF.